The rows below give T cell receptor beta chains drawn from one sample of a study of cytomegalovirus exposure and HLA in healthy donors. The data were produced by immunoSEQ multiplex PCR, yet TCRdb's version contains in-frame clones alone and is incomplete. This table has over 150,000 clones, 74% appearing once. Sequenced material: PBMCs. The receptors come from a woman aged 25 to 39 in good health and CMV-seropositive. Each CDR3 is given with its conserved first and last residue. The D gene is left open where the match is weak. For some rows the clone size is stated as once, few or many, or as a class when expanded; others skip it.

v_call: TRBV27; j_call: TRBJ2-2; d_call: NA; cdr3_length: 15; clone_size: NA; cdr3_nt: TGTGCCAGCAGTTTCGGTTCTAGCGCTGGCGGGGAGCTGTTTTTT; cdr3_aa: CASSFGSSAGGELFF
v_call: TRBV10-3; j_call: TRBJ2-1; d_call: NA; cdr3_length: 18; clone_size: NA; cdr3_nt: TGTGCCATCAGTCGATTACTAGGACCCTATAGCTCCTACAATGAGCAGTTCTTC; cdr3_aa: CAISRLLGPYSSYNEQFF
v_call: TRBV28; j_call: TRBJ1-2; d_call: TRBD1; cdr3_length: 13; clone_size: NA; cdr3_nt: TGTGCCAGCAGTCTAGGACAGGGCTATGGCTACACCTTC; cdr3_aa: CASSLGQGYGYTF
v_call: TRBV27; j_call: TRBJ1-2; d_call: TRBD1; cdr3_length: 14; clone_size: NA; cdr3_nt: TGTGCCAGCAGAATCCAGGGGGCAGGGTATGGCTACACCTTC; cdr3_aa: CASRIQGAGYGYTF
v_call: TRBV5-4; j_call: TRBJ1-2; d_call: TRBD1; cdr3_length: 14; clone_size: NA; cdr3_nt: TGTGCCAGCAGCGGGGGACAGGGGTGGGGCGGCTACACCTTC; cdr3_aa: CASSGGQGWGGYTF
v_call: TRBV27; j_call: TRBJ2-7; d_call: TRBD1; cdr3_length: 13; clone_size: NA; cdr3_nt: TGTGCCAGCAGTCAGACCAGGGGGCGCGAGCAGTACTTC; cdr3_aa: CASSQTRGREQYF
v_call: TRBV6-1; j_call: TRBJ1-1; d_call: NA; cdr3_length: 15; clone_size: NA; cdr3_nt: TGTGCCAGCAGTGCCCAACAGGGCGCGAACACTGAAGCTTTCTTT; cdr3_aa: CASSAQQGANTEAFF
v_call: TRBV4-1; j_call: TRBJ2-1; d_call: NA; cdr3_length: 15; clone_size: once; cdr3_nt: TGCGCCAGCAGTCCTCGGGGAGGACTATACAATGAGCAGTTCTTC; cdr3_aa: CASSPRGGLYNEQFF
v_call: TRBV29-1; j_call: TRBJ2-7; d_call: NA; cdr3_length: 11; clone_size: NA; cdr3_nt: TGCAGCGCTAGGGGATATGGCGAGCAGTACTTC; cdr3_aa: CSARGYGEQYF
v_call: TRBV28; j_call: TRBJ2-7; d_call: NA; cdr3_length: 15; clone_size: NA; cdr3_nt: TGTGCCAGCAGTTTATTGGCAGTCCTCTCCTACGAGCAGTACTTC; cdr3_aa: CASSLLAVLSYEQYF
v_call: TRBV4-1; j_call: TRBJ2-3; d_call: TRBD2; cdr3_length: 18; clone_size: few; cdr3_nt: TGCGCCAGCAGCCAAGATGGGACTAGCGGGAGGGCGGCGGATACGCAGTATTTT; cdr3_aa: CASSQDGTSGRAADTQYF
v_call: TRBV19; j_call: TRBJ2-1; d_call: TRBD2; cdr3_length: 15; clone_size: NA; cdr3_nt: TGTGCCAGTAGGCTAGCGGGGGGAGTTTTCAATGAGCAGTTCTTC; cdr3_aa: CASRLAGGVFNEQFF
v_call: TRBV6-4; j_call: TRBJ1-6; d_call: NA; cdr3_length: 13; clone_size: NA; cdr3_nt: TGTGCCAGCAGTGACAGCGATAATTCACCCCTCCACTTT; cdr3_aa: CASSDSDNSPLHF